This passage covers 3 T cell receptor beta chains from one sample sequenced in a study of blood T cell repertoires in COVID-19. The method was immunoSEQ multiplex PCR; TCRdb's version includes in-frame clones alone and lacks a portion of them. The sample gives hundreds of thousands of clones, 90% of which show up once; roughly 2.6% is in the top ten. The specimen was PBMCs or T cells enriched from blood (not recorded which). Every receptor here comes from a man aged 60 to 75 who had recovered from COVID-19.

This clone was seen a single time. The chain couples TRBV6-1 to TRBJ1-3; the D is unclear. The CDR3 contains 15 residues. Germline V gives CDR1 MNHNS, CDR2 SASEGT. V was clipped by 1 base and J by 0 bases, with 7 bases between them. CDR3 protein: CASSEVSGSGNTIYF. The CDR3 nucleotides read TGTGCCAGCAGTGAAGTTTCAGGCTCTGGAAACACCATATATTTT.

V and J are TRBV4-3 and TRBJ2-2, with D possibly being TRBD2 (7 bases). Germline V gives CDR1 LGHNA, CDR2 YSLEER. V was clipped by 5 bases and J by 6 bases, with 16 bases between them. CDR3 length: 15 amino acids. The CDR3 sequence: CASSAAGAGAGELFF. CDR3 DNA sequence: TGCGCCAGCAGCGCTGCGGGGGCGGGCGCCGGGGAGCTGTTTTTT.

In its sample, this clone was seen once. The chain has TRBV21-1 and TRBJ1-2; TRBD1, the D gene given by the table, was not confirmed from the DNA. TRBV21-1 is tagged as a pseudogene. This CDR3 has 15 amino acids. CDR3 nucleotides: TGTGCCAGCAGCAAAGAAGCAGGTTGCAACTATGGCTACACCTTC. It specifies CASSKEAGCNYGYTF.